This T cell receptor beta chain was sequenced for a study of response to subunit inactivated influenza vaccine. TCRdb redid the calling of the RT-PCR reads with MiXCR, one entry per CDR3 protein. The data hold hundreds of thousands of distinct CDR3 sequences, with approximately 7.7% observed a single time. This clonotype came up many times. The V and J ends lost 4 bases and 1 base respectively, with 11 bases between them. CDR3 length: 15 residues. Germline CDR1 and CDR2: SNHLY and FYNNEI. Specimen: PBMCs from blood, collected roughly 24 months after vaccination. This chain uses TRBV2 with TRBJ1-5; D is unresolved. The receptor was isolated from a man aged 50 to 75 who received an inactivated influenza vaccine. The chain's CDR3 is CASSAYRRSNQPQHF. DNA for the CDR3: TGTGCCAGCAGTGCGTACAGAAGAAGCAATCAGCCCCAGCATTTT.